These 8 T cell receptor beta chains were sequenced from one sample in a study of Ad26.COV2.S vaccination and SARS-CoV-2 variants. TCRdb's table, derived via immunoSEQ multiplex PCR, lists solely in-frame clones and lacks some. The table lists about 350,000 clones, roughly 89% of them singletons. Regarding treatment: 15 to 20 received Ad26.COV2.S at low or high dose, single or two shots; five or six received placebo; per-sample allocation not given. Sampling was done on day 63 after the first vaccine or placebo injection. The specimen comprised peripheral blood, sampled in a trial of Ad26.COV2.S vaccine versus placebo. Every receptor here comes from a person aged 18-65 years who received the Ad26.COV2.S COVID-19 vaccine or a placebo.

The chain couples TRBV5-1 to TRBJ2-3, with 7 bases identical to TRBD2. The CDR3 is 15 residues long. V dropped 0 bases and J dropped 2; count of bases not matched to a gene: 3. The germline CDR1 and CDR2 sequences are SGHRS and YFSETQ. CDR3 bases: TGCGCCAGCAGCTTGGGAGGGAGGGACACAGATACGCAGTATTTT. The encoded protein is CASSLGGRDTDTQYF. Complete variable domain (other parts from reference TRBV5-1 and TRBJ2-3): KAGVTQTPRYLIKTRGQQVTLSCSPISGHRSVSWYQQTPGQGLQFLFEYFSETQRNKGNFPGRFSGRQFSNSRSEMNVSTLELGDSALYLCASSLGGRDTDTQYFGPGTRLTVL.

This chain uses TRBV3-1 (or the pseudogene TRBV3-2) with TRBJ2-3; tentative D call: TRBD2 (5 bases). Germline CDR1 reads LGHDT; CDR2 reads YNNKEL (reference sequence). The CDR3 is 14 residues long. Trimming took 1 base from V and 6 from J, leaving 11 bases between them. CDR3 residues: CASSQGPGSDTQYF. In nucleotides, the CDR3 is TGTGCCAGCAGCCAAGGGCCGGGGTCCGATACGCAGTATTTT.

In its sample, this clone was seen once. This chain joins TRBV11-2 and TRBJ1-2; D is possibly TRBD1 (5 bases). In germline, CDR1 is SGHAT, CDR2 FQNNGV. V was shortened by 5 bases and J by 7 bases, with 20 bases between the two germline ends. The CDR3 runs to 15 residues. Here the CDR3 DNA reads TGTGCCAGCAGCCGTAACCCGGAAGGGGTTAGTGGCTACACCTTC. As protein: CASSRNPEGVSGYTF.

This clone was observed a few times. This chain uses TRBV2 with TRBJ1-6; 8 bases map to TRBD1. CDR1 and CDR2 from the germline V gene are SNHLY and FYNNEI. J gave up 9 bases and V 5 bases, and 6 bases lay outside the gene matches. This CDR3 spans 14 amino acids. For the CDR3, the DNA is TGTGCCAGCAGTAGAGACAGGGGATCTTCACCCCTCCACTTT. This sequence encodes CASSRDRGSSPLHF.

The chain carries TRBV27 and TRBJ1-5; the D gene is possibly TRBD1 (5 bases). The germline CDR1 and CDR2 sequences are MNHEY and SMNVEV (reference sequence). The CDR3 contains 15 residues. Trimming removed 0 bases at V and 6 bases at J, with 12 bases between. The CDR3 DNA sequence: TGTGCCAGCAGTTTATCGGGGGTGGCGAGTCAGCCCCAGCATTTT. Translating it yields CASSLSGVASQPQHF.

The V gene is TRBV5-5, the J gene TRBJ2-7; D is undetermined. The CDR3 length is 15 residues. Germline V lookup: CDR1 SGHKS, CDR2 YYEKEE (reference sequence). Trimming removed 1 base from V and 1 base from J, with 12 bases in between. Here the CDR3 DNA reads TGTGCCAGCAGCTTGCTACTGGCGGATTCCTACGAGCAGTACTTC. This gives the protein CASSLLLADSYEQYF.

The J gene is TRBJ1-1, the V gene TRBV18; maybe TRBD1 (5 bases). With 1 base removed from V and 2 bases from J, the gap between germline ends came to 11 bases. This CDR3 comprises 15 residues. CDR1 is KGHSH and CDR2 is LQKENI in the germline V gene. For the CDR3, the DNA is TGTGCCAGCTCACCACTGGGACCGGGAAACACTGAAGCTTTCTTT. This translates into CASSPLGPGNTEAFF. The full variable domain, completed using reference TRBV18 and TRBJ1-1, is NAGVMQNPRHLVRRRGQEARLRCSPMKGHSHVYWYRQLPEEGLKFMVYLQKENIIDESGMPKERFSAEFPKEGPSILRIQQVVRGDSAAYFCASSPLGPGNTEAFFGQGTRLTVV.

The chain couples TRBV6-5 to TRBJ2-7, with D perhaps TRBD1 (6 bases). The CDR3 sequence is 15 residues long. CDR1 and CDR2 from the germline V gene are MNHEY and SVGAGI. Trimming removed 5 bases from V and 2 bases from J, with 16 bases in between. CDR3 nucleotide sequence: TGTGCCAGCAGTAAAACAGGGTTGGGAACCTACGAGCAGTACTTC. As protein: CASSKTGLGTYEQYF.